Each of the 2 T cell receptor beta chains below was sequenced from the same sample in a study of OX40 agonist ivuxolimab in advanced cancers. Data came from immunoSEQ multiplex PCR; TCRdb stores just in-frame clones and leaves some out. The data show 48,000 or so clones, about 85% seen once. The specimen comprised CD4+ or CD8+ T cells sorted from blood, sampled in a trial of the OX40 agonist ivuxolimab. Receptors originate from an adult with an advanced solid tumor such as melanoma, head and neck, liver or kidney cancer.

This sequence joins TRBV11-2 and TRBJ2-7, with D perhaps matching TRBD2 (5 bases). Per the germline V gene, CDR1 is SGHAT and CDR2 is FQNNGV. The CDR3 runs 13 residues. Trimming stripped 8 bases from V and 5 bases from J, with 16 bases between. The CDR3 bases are TGTGCCAGCTCAACTAGTGGCCGGGACGAGCAGTACTTC. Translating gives CASSTSGRDEQYF.

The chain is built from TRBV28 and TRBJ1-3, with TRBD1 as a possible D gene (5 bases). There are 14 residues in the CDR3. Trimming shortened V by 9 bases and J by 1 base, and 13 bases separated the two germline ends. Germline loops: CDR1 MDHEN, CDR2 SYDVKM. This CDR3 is CASQPRGSGNTIYF. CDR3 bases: TGTGCCAGTCAACCCCGGGGGTCTGGAAACACCATATATTTT.